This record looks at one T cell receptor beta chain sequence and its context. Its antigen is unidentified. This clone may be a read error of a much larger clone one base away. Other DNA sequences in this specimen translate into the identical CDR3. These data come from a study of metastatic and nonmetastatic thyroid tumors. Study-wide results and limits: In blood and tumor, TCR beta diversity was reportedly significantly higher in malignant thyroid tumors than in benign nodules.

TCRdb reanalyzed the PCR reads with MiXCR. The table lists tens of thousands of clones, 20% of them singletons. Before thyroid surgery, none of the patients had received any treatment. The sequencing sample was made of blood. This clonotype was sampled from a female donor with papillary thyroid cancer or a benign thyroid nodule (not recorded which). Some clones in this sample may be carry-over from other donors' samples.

The CDR3, as DNA: TGCAGCGTGGGAATTGGGGGGCTAGGGAACATTCAGTACTTC. Translation gives CSVGIGGLGNIQYF. The V call is TRBV29-1, the J call TRBJ2-4; D might be TRBD1 or TRBD2, each matching 6 bases. V lost 6 bases to trimming and J lost 7 bases, with 19 bases between them. Per germline, CDR1 SQVTM and CDR2 ANQGSEA. The CDR3 totals 14 residues.